Here is one T cell receptor (beta chain) with its context. This clonotype showed up just a few times. Its binding antigen is unknown. Per-nucleotide qualities are absent, and no much larger clonotype sits a single base away. The data stem from a study of response to subunit inactivated influenza vaccine (dated by TCRdb to the late 2010s). Notes on the research overall: Deep quantitative profiling of the T cell receptor repertoire was used in the study to follow responses to a trivalent subunit inactivated influenza vaccine. Findings and caveats that apply to the study as a whole: The authors proposed that each seasonal influenza vaccination may bring in only a limited number of new T cells.

Libraries were made using RT-PCR. Sequencing relied on an Illumina HiSeq 2500. Starting from the raw public reads, TCRdb applied fastp trimming at Q25, assembled clones with MiXCR and retained in-frame beta chains. For every CDR3 protein sequence, its rows merge into one entry that carries the most common genes and DNA. Counted in this sample were some 570,000 distinct CDR3 sequences; roughly 10% of them appeared once. The ten largest clonotypes hold approximately 11% of the sample. This sample also appeared in a second study, on T cells expressing NK-cell markers. As that second study puts it: The TCR beta cDNA libraries were made using 5'RACE template switching, a step that added both a universal primer site and unique molecular identifiers. TCR beta-chain repertoires were profiled in sorted CD3+CD56+NKG2C+, CD3+CD56+NKG2C- and CD3+CD56-NKG2C+ T-cell subsets from seven or eight donors. Of the eight sequenced donors, seven were found to be HCMV-seropositive and one was found to be HCMV-seronegative. In several experiments an anti-gammadeltaTCR antibody was added to restrict sorting to alphabetaTCR-expressing T cells. In several donors, the dominant CD3+CD56+NKG2C+ clonotypes were found to rank among the top 10 CD8+ clonotypes and to make up roughly 1.0-8% of CD8+ T cells. Those dominant clonotypes were again the most abundant among CD3+CD56-NKG2C+ cells in a few donors, at roughly 25-60.1%. It remained unclear whether the expanded NKG2C-expressing T cell clones were specific for HCMV antigens. The eight sequenced donors were randomly selected healthy volunteers, three men and five women. To determine HCMV serostatus, a commercial ELISA kit was used to detect HCMV-specific IgG in serum. Peripheral blood mononuclear cells were isolated from blood by Ficoll density gradient centrifugation. For over 5 donors, bulk peripheral blood T-cell repertoires were additionally sequenced from unsorted PBMC. Synthesis of cDNA was primed from the TCR beta constant segment and was followed by two consecutive PCR amplification steps. The libraries were sequenced on Illumina HiSeq 2000/2500, MiSeq or NextSeq, producing 2 x 150 bp reads. Reads were demultiplexed and grouped by UMI with MIGEC, and clonotypes were assembled and quantified with MiTCR. To exclude erroneous sequences, any TCR cDNA sequence not supported by at least two reads was discarded. The tcR package was used for downstream repertoire analysis, with clonotypes matched between fractions based on CDR3 nucleotide sequence plus V segment. Antigen specificity was annotated against VDJdb with VDJmatch, allowing one amino acid substitution in CDR3.

The input for sequencing was PBMCs from blood, taken on the day of vaccination. This clonotype originated in a man aged 45-65 years who received an inactivated influenza vaccine. Donor details come from another sample of the same person, matched by shared clones.

The CDR3 loop reads CASSQVPGASNSPLHF. The sequenced DNA: TGTGCCAGCAGCCAAGTCCCGGGGGCTAGCAATTCACCCCTCCACTTT. The sequence joins TRBV4-2 to TRBJ1-6, and perhaps TRBD1 as D gene, on 6 matching bases. In the germline V gene, CDR1 corresponds to LGHNA and CDR2 to YNFKEQ. The V and J ends are trimmed by 1 base and 7 bases, leaving 14 bases between them. The CDR3 runs 16 amino acids, cysteine and phenylalanine included. The read is trimmed to its CDR3 DNA, 48 bases read in frame from base 1.